A selection of T cell receptor beta chains follows, all from one sample in a study of beta chain features in type 1 diabetes. Assay used: immunoSEQ multiplex PCR; TCRdb lists only in-frame clones, some missing. The sample has about 290,000 clones, around 7.8% seen once. Sequenced material: central memory CD4+ T cells from blood. The receptors were sampled from a woman aged 18-30 years in good health. The CDR3 runs from the conserved cysteine through the conserved F or W.

>TRBJ1-5|TRBV6-6|14
CASKGPDSNQPQHF
>TRBJ2-1|TRBV10-3|12
CAGGTGFNEQFF
>TRBJ1-6|TRBV6-5|14
CASHDSPTDSPLHF
>TRBJ1-3|TRBV6-1|15
CASSLSWMPGNTIYF
>TRBJ2-7|TRBV29-1|14
CSTGTFTGSYEQYF
>TRBJ2-5|TRBV15|17
CATSRMGLAVTQETQYF
>TRBJ1-2|TRBV19|16
CASTQKGDKVMNGYTF
>TRBJ1-2|TRBV30|15
CAWSVPRGVGNGYTF
>TRBJ1-2|TRBV4-3|15
CASSQPGDRLNGYTF
>TRBJ2-5|TRBV4-2|15
CASSPQRGSQETQYF
>TRBJ1-3|TRBV5-4|16
CASSTGRANRGNTIYF
>TRBJ1-1|TRBV7-2|11
CASSEYTEAFF
>TRBJ2-3|TRBV5-1|15
CASSLGQGGSDTQYF
>TRBJ2-3|TRBV28|14
CASSLTGTRDTQYF
>TRBJ1-5|TRBV15|13
CATSERQGQPQHF
>TRBJ1-1|TRBV9|15
CASSSHRGVNTEAFF
>TRBJ1-1|TRBV13|15
CASSLRRGGDTEAFF
>TRBJ2-2|TRBV27|15
CASSLLPGSAGELFF
>TRBJ1-1|TRBV11-3|12
CASSLENTEAFF
>TRBJ1-4|TRBV27|13
CASGRDANEKLFF
>TRBJ1-2|TRBV15|14
CATSRVPDTYGYTF
>TRBJ2-3|TRBV11-2|12
CASRSLGGTQYF
>TRBJ1-2|TRBV7-2|13
CASRRDSSYGYTF
>TRBJ1-5|TRBV6-1|14
CASSDWGQDQPQHF
>TRBJ1-1|TRBV18|14
CASSPGGPNTEAFF
>TRBJ2-3|TRBV7-9|16
CASSLRTPRETDTQYF
>TRBJ1-5|TRBV7-2|16
CATRWGGLYSNQPQHF
>TRBJ1-1|TRBV12-5|15
CASGFMGNMNTEAFF
>TRBJ2-7|TRBV6-1|13
CASTPAGRYEQYF
>TRBJ2-2|TRBV2|15
CASSLGLAATGELFF
>TRBJ2-3|TRBV29-1|14
CSVERTSGRDTQYF
>TRBJ1-2|TRBV28|14
CASSLAGQGDGYTF
>TRBJ2-1|TRBV7-8|12
CASSFRANEQFF
>TRBJ1-1|TRBV4-3|15
CASSQDGDRDTEAFF
>TRBJ2-2|TRBV4-3|16
CASSQALAGGTGELFF
>TRBJ2-5|TRBV5-5|16
CASSLTSGGPQETQYF
>TRBJ2-1|TRBV11-2|15
CASSTQTSAVNEQFF
>TRBJ2-7|TRBV11-3|15
CASSLYHRPYYEQYF
>TRBJ2-2|TRBV6-5|14
CASSKVQNTGELFF
>TRBJ1-1|TRBV7-2|14
CASSRRYGGTEAFF
>TRBJ2-1|TRBV11-2|15
CASSSWTGGRDEQFF
>TRBJ2-5|TRBV7-2|11
CASSLDETQYF
>TRBJ1-1|TRBV5-1|17
CASSASTGTTMNTEAFF
>TRBJ1-6|TRBV5-1|15
CASSPGDTGNSPLHF
>TRBJ2-7|TRBV11-3|12
CASSRRTYEQYF
>TRBJ2-1|TRBV29-1|14
CSVEDILQGNEQFF
>TRBJ2-1|TRBV7-9|15
CASRPGLAGGSEQFF
>TRBJ1-5|TRBV29-1|13
CSVGTGPDQPQHF
>TRBJ2-1|TRBV19|13
CASSMQGGNEQFF
>TRBJ1-5|TRBV28|13
CASTFGQGQPQHF
>TRBJ2-1|TRBV28|15
CASSFGSSGADEQFF